This T cell receptor beta chain was observed in a study of identical twins. Template switching added a universal primer site; cDNA carried unique molecular identifiers. TCRdb used MiXCR to reprocess the 5' RACE reads, holding one entry per CDR3 protein. The table includes around 1.7 million distinct CDR3 sequences, roughly 35% detected once. The CDR3 extends over 14 amino acids. Deletions cut 3 bases from V and 8 bases from J, with 14 bases between. From germline, CDR1 is ENHRY and CDR2 SYGVKD. Specimen: cord blood. The genes are TRBV10-3 and TRBJ2-1; either TRBD1 or TRBD2 may supply D (5 bases each). The source is a newborn girl in good health. CDR3 DNA sequence: TGTGCCATCAGTGACCCCATCGGGGCCCATGAGCAGTTCTTC. Translated: CAISDPIGAHEQFF.